These T cell receptor beta chains were read from a single sample in a study of identical twins. Each CDR3 protein gets one entry after TCRdb re-called the 5' RACE reads with MiXCR. The table lists hundreds of thousands of distinct CDR3 sequences, approximately 13% of them singletons, with roughly 7% in the top ten. Separately, the same data were catalogued under a study of yellow fever vaccine responses in identical twins.

The source material was CD8+ T cells sorted from blood. These receptors were obtained from a young woman in good health. Each CDR3 is given with its conserved first and last residue. D genes are given only for firm matches. Size values are once, few and many counts, or a class for expanded clones, and some rows have none.

J	size	V	D	CDR3	DNA
TRBJ1-1	.	TRBV6-1	.	CASAGGGTEAFF	TGTGCCAGCGCCGGGGGTGGCACTGAAGCTTTCTTT
TRBJ2-1	many	TRBV25-1	.	CASSPPANEQFF	TGTGCCAGCAGTCCTCCGGCAAATGAGCAGTTCTTC
TRBJ2-6	.	TRBV19	.	CASSPDTVLYSGANVLTF	TGTGCCAGTAGCCCTGATACGGTATTATACTCTGGGGCCAACGTCCTGACTTTC
TRBJ2-6	few	TRBV20-1	.	CSARGPQDSLSGANVLTF	TGCAGTGCTAGAGGCCCCCAGGACTCCCTCTCTGGGGCCAACGTCCTGACTTTC
TRBJ2-2	.	TRBV7-9	.	CAGNREMGTGELFF	TGTGCCGGTAACAGGGAGATGGGCACCGGGGAGCTGTTTTTT
TRBJ2-3	.	TRBV6-1	TRBD2	CASSERGLGTPTDTQYF	TGTGCCAGCAGTGAGAGGGGACTAGGAACACCCACAGATACGCAGTATTTT
TRBJ2-3	.	TRBV4-1	TRBD2	CASSQPGLAGGQDTQYF	TGCGCCAGCAGCCAACCGGGACTAGCGGGAGGGCAGGATACGCAGTATTTT
TRBJ2-1	few	TRBV13	TRBD1	CASTLGTGRANEQFF	TGTGCCAGCACCTTAGGGACAGGGAGGGCCAATGAGCAGTTCTTC
TRBJ1-5	.	TRBV20-1	TRBD1	CSARGGQGNQPQHF	TGCAGTGCTAGAGGTGGACAGGGCAATCAGCCCCAGCATTTT
TRBJ1-1	many	TRBV9	TRBD1	CASSSGTGETEAFF	TGTGCCAGCAGCTCCGGGACAGGGGAAACTGAAGCTTTCTTT
TRBJ2-1	many	TRBV3-1	.	CASSPLAYNEQFF	TGTGCCAGCAGCCCCCTAGCCTACAATGAGCAGTTCTTC
TRBJ2-1	few	TRBV11-1	.	CASSLAEGKRKFF	TGTGCCAGCAGCTTAGCGGAGGGAAAGAGGAAGTTCTTC
TRBJ2-1	.	TRBV15	TRBD2	CATSRDRGGRTEQFF	TGTGCCACCAGCAGAGATCGGGGCGGGAGAACTGAGCAGTTCTTC
TRBJ1-1	many	TRBV12-3/TRBV12-4	.	CASSLGRAEAFF	TGTGCCAGCAGTTTGGGGAGGGCTGAAGCTTTCTTT
TRBJ2-7	few	TRBV11-2	TRBD2	CASSLTPAGVHEQYF	TGTGCCAGCAGCTTAACTCCAGCGGGAGTCCACGAGCAGTACTTC
TRBJ2-1	.	TRBV4-1	.	CASSASRYNEQFF	TGCGCCAGCAGCGCATCTCGGTACAATGAGCAGTTCTTC
TRBJ2-2	.	TRBV6-1	TRBD2	CATQTSGDTGELFF	TGTGCCACGCAGACTAGCGGGGATACCGGGGAGCTGTTTTTT
TRBJ2-1	.	TRBV7-8	TRBD2	CASSVRTSSGTPHEQFF	TGTGCCAGCAGCGTACGGACTTCTAGCGGGACTCCCCATGAGCAGTTCTTC
TRBJ2-2	few	TRBV12-5	.	CASGYAPNTGELFF	TGTGCTAGTGGCTACGCCCCAAACACCGGGGAGCTGTTTTTT
TRBJ1-1	few	TRBV4-2	.	CASSQGTIAFF	TGTGCCAGCAGCCAGGGGACTATTGCTTTCTTT
TRBJ2-3	.	TRBV13	TRBD2	CASSPQTSGVTDTQYF	TGTGCCAGCAGCCCTCAAACTAGCGGGGTCACAGATACGCAGTATTTT
TRBJ2-1	.	TRBV5-6	.	CASSPSVPNEQFF	TGTGCCAGCAGCCCCTCGGTCCCTAATGAGCAGTTCTTC
TRBJ2-7	many	TRBV4-1	.	CASSLQPTYEQYF	TGCGCCAGCAGCCTACAGCCGACCTACGAGCAGTACTTC
TRBJ2-3	many	TRBV20-1	.	CSARDRGLESGDTQYF	TGCAGTGCTAGAGATCGTGGTCTAGAATCTGGAGATACGCAGTATTTT
TRBJ2-3	.	TRBV6-5	.	CASSYSSPALDTQYF	TGTGCCAGCAGTTACTCGTCCCCAGCGCTAGATACGCAGTATTTT
TRBJ2-1	few	TRBV20-1	TRBD2	CSAPPGLAGNLGNF	TGCAGTGCTCCACCGGGGCTAGCGGGAAATCTCGGCAACTTC
TRBJ2-2	few	TRBV11-3	TRBD1	CASSSTTGTAEGHANTGELFF	TGTGCCAGCAGCTCCACGACCGGGACAGCCGAGGGCCACGCGAACACCGGGGAGCTGTTTTTT
TRBJ2-3	few	TRBV11-2	.	CASSLDDSTGTQYF	TGTGCCAGCAGCTTAGACGATTCGACAGGTACGCAGTATTTT
TRBJ2-1	.	TRBV15	.	CATSRAQDRDNEQFF	TGTGCCACCAGCAGAGCACAGGACAGAGACAATGAGCAGTTCTTC
TRBJ1-2	few	TRBV12-5	.	CAADLGGARGYTF	TGTGCGGCCGACCTGGGGGGGGCGCGGGGCTACACCTTC
TRBJ1-1	few	TRBV29-1	.	CSVDRGRRTEAFF	TGCAGCGTTGACAGGGGTCGTCGAACTGAAGCTTTCTTT
TRBJ1-2	.	TRBV9	.	CASRSQGWGYTF	TGTGCCAGCAGGAGTCAGGGATGGGGCTACACCTTC
TRBJ1-1	few	TRBV5-1	TRBD1	CASSGRGRVGTEAFF	TGCGCCAGCAGTGGAAGGGGGCGGGTAGGAACTGAAGCTTTCTTT
TRBJ2-1	.	TRBV12-5	TRBD2	CASGLGLAGGGEQFF	TGTGCTAGTGGTTTAGGGCTAGCGGGCGGAGGGGAGCAGTTCTTC
TRBJ2-3	few	TRBV14	.	CASSQEGTATDTQYF	TGTGCCAGCAGCCAAGAGGGGACGGCTACAGATACGCAGTATTTT
TRBJ1-1	many	TRBV4-1	.	CASSQLRQGPQNTEAFF	TGCGCCAGCAGCCAATTGCGCCAGGGCCCACAGAACACTGAAGCTTTCTTT
TRBJ2-7	many	TRBV27	TRBD2	CASSLSQTSGGTYEQYF	TGTGCCAGCAGTTTATCCCAGACTAGCGGGGGGACCTACGAGCAGTACTTC
TRBJ2-1	few	TRBV24-1	.	CATSDDRLGNEQFF	TGTGCCACCAGTGACGATCGACTAGGGAATGAGCAGTTCTTC
TRBJ1-2	.	TRBV15	TRBD1	CATSSALPRDSNYGYTF	TGTGCCACCAGCAGTGCTCTGCCCCGGGACAGCAACTATGGCTACACCTTC
TRBJ2-2	.	TRBV29-1	.	CSVVDSDTVELFF	TGCAGCGTTGTGGACAGCGATACCGTGGAGCTGTTTTTT
TRBJ1-6	.	TRBV28	.	CASSTQGSSYNSPLHF	TGTGCCAGCAGTACCCAGGGGAGCTCCTATAATTCACCCCTCCACTTT
TRBJ2-2	few	TRBV3-1	.	CASSLGVTGTGELFF	TGTGCCAGCAGCCTGGGAGTCACGGGCACCGGGGAGCTGTTTTTT
TRBJ2-5	few	TRBV4-1	TRBD2	CASSQGGRGETQYF	TGCGCCAGCAGCCAAGGCGGGAGGGGTGAGACCCAGTACTTC
TRBJ1-1	few	TRBV2	.	CASTPLGDGTEAFF	TGTGCCAGCACCCCTTTGGGGGACGGGACTGAAGCTTTCTTT
TRBJ2-1	many	TRBV12-3/TRBV12-4	TRBD2	CASRDVAGGLNEQFF	TGTGCCAGCAGGGATGTGGCGGGAGGCCTCAATGAGCAGTTCTTC
TRBJ2-7	few	TRBV4-1	TRBD1	CASSQDPGTGAYEQYF	TGCGCCAGCAGCCAGGACCCCGGGACAGGGGCCTACGAGCAGTACTTC
TRBJ2-2	.	TRBV25-1	TRBD1	CATPGITGAHTGELFF	TGTGCCACCCCGGGGATTACAGGGGCGCACACCGGGGAGCTGTTTTTT
TRBJ1-1	.	TRBV20-1	.	CSVHRNTEAFF	TGCAGTGTACACCGGAACACTGAAGCTTTCTTT
TRBJ2-3	few	TRBV10-3	.	CAISESLFNGADTQYF	TGTGCCATCAGTGAGTCGCTTTTCAACGGTGCAGATACGCAGTATTTT